The next 24 T cell receptor beta chains were all read from a single sample in a study of blood T cells in healthy people across ages. A second about 6 to 12 cycle PCR used barcoded and J-beta primers. TCRdb itself ran the 5' RACE reads through MiXCR, one entry per CDR3 protein. The sample consists of 780,000 or so distinct CDR3 sequences, roughly 25% of them appearing once. The same data also contributed to another study, on T cells of mothers and their children.

Sequences were obtained from blood. These receptors all stem from a boy aged 5-17 years in good health.

The genes are TRBV7-2 and TRBJ2-3; 12 positions agree with TRBD2. The J segment lost 7 bases and the V segment lost 3 bases, leaving 5 bases of the junction unmatched. The CDR3 contains 15 residues. CDR1 and CDR2 (germline): SGHTA, FQGNSA. Written as DNA, the CDR3 is TGTGCCAGCAGCTTCGGACTAGCGGGACGAAATACGCAGTATTTT. Translating it yields CASSFGLAGRNTQYF.

V gene TRBV28 combines with J gene TRBJ2-5; 8 nucleotides match TRBD1. J lost 4 bases, V lost 2 bases, and 12 bases had no gene match. Germline assignment: CDR1 MDHEN and CDR2 SYDVKM. The CDR3 length is 17 residues. Here the CDR3 reads CASSLPPRQGRGETQYF. The CDR3 DNA is TGTGCCAGCAGTTTACCACCTCGACAGGGGAGAGGAGAGACCCAGTACTTC.

CDR3 residues: CASSPSTGSSYNEQFF. For the CDR3, the DNA is TGTGCCAGCAGCCCCTCGACTGGAAGCTCCTACAATGAGCAGTTCTTC. The V gene is TRBV7-2, the J gene TRBJ2-1; D is unresolved. V dropped 5 bases and J dropped 0 bases, with 14 bases sitting between them. The CDR3 loop spans 16 amino acids. Germline CDR1 reads SGHTA; CDR2 reads FQGNSA. Full variable domain (remainder filled in from reference TRBV7-2 and TRBJ2-1): GAGVSQSPSNKVTEKGKDVELRCDPISGHTALYWYRQSLGQGLEFLIYFQGNSAPDKSGLPSDRFSAERTGGSVSTLTIQRTQQEDSAVYLCASSPSTGSSYNEQFFGPGTRLTVL.

In this sample, this clonotype turned up once. The chain couples TRBV20-1 to TRBJ2-2, with TRBD1 matching 7 bases. Trimming cost V 3 bases and J 5 bases; bases outside gene matches: 6. Germline CDR1 is DFQATT and CDR2 is SNEGSKA (reference sequence). This CDR3 spans 14 amino acids. The CDR3 is CSASPTGSTGELFF. CDR3 DNA sequence: TGCAGTGCTAGTCCGACAGGGTCGACCGGGGAGCTGTTTTTT.

Comment on this clonotype: Since a much larger clone is just one base distant, this may be a read error. The V call is TRBV6-6, the J call TRBJ2-5; D ambiguous. The CDR3 runs to 12 residues. V was shortened by 2 bases and J by 4 bases, with 5 bases between the two germline ends. Per germline, CDR1 MNHNY and CDR2 SVGAGI (reference sequence). In nucleotides, the CDR3 is TGTGCCAGCAGTTACAGGAGAGAGACCCAGTACTTC. Its translation is CASSYRRETQYF.

This clonotype was seen more than once but under ten times. This chain joins TRBV20-1 and TRBJ2-1, with 14 bases matching TRBD2. Trimming removed 2 bases from V and 6 bases from J; junction bases left unmatched: 3. Per germline, CDR1 DFQATT and CDR2 SNEGSKA (reference sequence). The length of the CDR3 is 15 residues. The CDR3 DNA sequence: TGCAGTGCTAGATCCGGGACTAGCGGGAGCAATGAGCAGTTCTTC. It translates to CSARSGTSGSNEQFF.

The rearrangement joins TRBV2 to TRBJ2-5; 7 bases map to TRBD2. The CDR3 contains 15 residues. Germline loops: CDR1 SNHLY, CDR2 FYNNEI. The ends lost 4 bases at V and 5 bases at J; junction bases unmatched: 10. The CDR3 nucleotides are TGTGCCAGCAGTGTAGACGCGGGGGACGGTGAGACCCAGTACTTC. Translation: CASSVDAGDGETQYF.

This clonotype appeared a few times. The rearrangement joins TRBV29-1 to TRBJ2-5, with a possible D match to TRBD2 (7 bases). The CDR3 has 11 amino acids. The germline V gene has CDR1 SQVTM and CDR2 ANQGSEA. V was trimmed by 7 bases and J by 4 bases, leaving 10 bases between them. This CDR3 reads CSAGEGETQYF. CDR3 coding DNA: TGCAGCGCAGGGGAGGGAGAGACCCAGTACTTC.

This clonotype was counted only a few times. The rearrangement uses TRBV12-3 or TRBV12-4 and TRBJ2-7; 7 bases are a match to TRBD2. The CDR3 has 13 residues. With 4 bases clipped from V and 2 bases from J, the junction kept 2 bases outside the gene matches. The CDR3 region has the DNA TGTGCCAGCAGTTACGGGACTACCTACGAGCAGTACTTC. Protein: CASSYGTTYEQYF.

The chain combines TRBV4-2 with TRBJ2-7, with D uncertain. This CDR3 region has 15 residues. Germline CDR1 LGHNA, CDR2 YNFKEQ. V lost 4 bases, J lost 4 bases, and 17 bases lay in between. For the CDR3, the DNA is TGTGCCAGCAGCCGCGGCGACAAGTTATCTTACGAGCAGTACTTC. Amino acids: CASSRGDKLSYEQYF.

V and J are TRBV28 and TRBJ1-2, with 7 bases matching TRBD1. V dropped 8 bases and J dropped 2; count of bases not matched to a gene: 5. This CDR3 is 13 amino acids long. CDR1 and CDR2 from the germline V gene are MDHEN and SYDVKM. DNA for the CDR3: TGTGCCAGCTGCCCGGGACAGAACTATGGCTACACCTTC. Its translation is CASCPGQNYGYTF.

This clonotype has more than one count but fewer than ten. The V gene is TRBV7-2, the J gene TRBJ1-5, with 9 bases matching TRBD1. The CDR3 totals 16 residues. Per the germline V gene, CDR1 is SGHTA and CDR2 is FQGNSA. V dropped 5 bases and J dropped 6; count of bases not matched to a gene: 11. The DNA for the CDR3 is TGTGCCAGCAGCCCGGACAGGGGTACTATCGGTCAGCCCCAGCATTTT. Protein: CASSPDRGTIGQPQHF.

The rearrangement links TRBV28 to TRBJ2-5, with D maybe TRBD2 (7 bases). Germline values: CDR1 MDHEN, CDR2 SYDVKM. The CDR3 has 15 amino acids. Trimming cost V 4 bases and J 2 bases, with 14 bases left between them. The CDR3 is CASSYGGGKQETQYF. The CDR3, as DNA: TGTGCCAGCAGTTATGGGGGGGGCAAACAAGAGACCCAGTACTTC.

Worth noting for this clonotype: Relative to the germline gene, one junction end is altered; a read error may explain this. This chain connects TRBV6-2 or TRBV6-3 to TRBJ2-2, with a weak D call TRBD2 (6 bases). The CDR3 has 14 amino acids. Germline V lookup: CDR1 MNHEY, CDR2 SVGEGT. This chain's CDR3 is CAGSPSGSTGELFF. The CDR3 nucleotides read TGTGCCGGCAGTCCCTCCGGGAGCACCGGGGAGCTGTTTTTT.

This clonotype has more than one count but fewer than ten. V is TRBV20-1 and J is TRBJ1-5; no definite D call. Deletions cut 3 bases from V and 6 bases from J, with 9 bases between. The CDR3 spans 12 residues. CDR1 DFQATT and CDR2 SNEGSKA come from the germline V gene (reference sequence). CDR3 sequence (DNA): TGCAGTGCTAGGACGGCGAGTCAGCCCCAGCATTTT. This encodes CSARTASQPQHF.

This clonotype was found once. Its ends do not fully match the called genes, so a read error is possible. J is TRBJ2-5 and V is TRBV15; tentatively, D is TRBD2 (5 bases). Per the germline V gene, CDR1 is LNHNV and CDR2 is YYDKDF (reference sequence). This CDR3 is 14 amino acids long. The CDR3, as DNA: TGTGCCACCAGCAATGTGGGAGAAGTAGAGGCCCAGCACTTC. It encodes CATSNVGEVEAQHF.

This clonotype has a handful of counts. The CDR3 spells CASSYGGGNYGYTF. CDR3 in DNA: TGTGCCAGCAGTTACGGAGGGGGTAACTATGGCTACACCTTC. The chain couples TRBV6-6 to TRBJ1-2; a possible D gene is TRBD1 (6 bases). The germline V gene encodes CDR1 MNHNY and CDR2 SVGAGI (reference sequence). The CDR3 runs 14 residues. With 2 bases removed from V and 1 base from J, the gap between germline ends came to 8 bases.

This clonotype was observed a handful of times. This sequence joins TRBV18 and TRBJ2-4; 12 bases fit TRBD1. The V gene's germline CDR1 is KGHSH and CDR2 LQKENI. The CDR3 has 15 residues. J gave up 7 bases and V 1 base, and 2 bases lay outside the gene matches. CDR3 residues: CASSPQGQGANIQYF. CDR3 coding DNA: TGTGCCAGCTCACCACAGGGACAGGGGGCGAACATTCAGTACTTC.

This chain uses TRBV12-3 or TRBV12-4 with TRBJ1-5; D not resolved. The CDR3 has 16 amino acids. V lost 6 bases, J lost 0 bases, and 15 bases lay in between. This CDR3 reads CASSPRDPYSNQPQHF. As DNA, the CDR3 is TGTGCCAGCAGCCCAAGGGATCCTTATAGCAATCAGCCCCAGCATTTT.

This clonotype occurred a few times. V usage is TRBV2 and J usage is TRBJ2-3; 11 bases are shared with TRBD1. The junction had 5 bases not matched to a gene; V was cut back by 6 bases and J by 3 bases. This CDR3 region has 15 residues. Germline V lookup: CDR1 SNHLY, CDR2 FYNNEI. The CDR3 region has the DNA TGTGCCAGCAGGGACAGGGGGCTTGGTACAGATACGCAGTATTTT. It is translated as CASRDRGLGTDTQYF.

This clonotype was found a few times. The chain is built from TRBV7-9 and TRBJ1-3; D is perhaps TRBD1 (6 bases). In germline, CDR1 is SEHNR, CDR2 FQNEAQ (reference sequence). This CDR3 spans 16 amino acids. V lost 1 base and J 4 bases, leaving 14 bases between the germline ends. CDR3 sequence: CASSLVGEQGGNTIYF. CDR3 sequence (DNA): TGTGCCAGCAGCTTAGTTGGGGAACAGGGAGGAAACACCATATATTTT.

The chain is built from TRBV4-1 and TRBJ2-1; 14 bases align to TRBD2. With V trimmed by 1 base and J by 5 bases, 13 bases remained unmatched. Per the germline V gene, CDR1 is MGHRA and CDR2 is YSYEKL. CDR3 length: 20 residues. CDR3 protein: CASSQGPQGLAGVMDNEQFF. Written as DNA, the CDR3 is TGCGCCAGCAGCCAAGGCCCCCAGGGACTAGCGGGAGTGATGGACAATGAGCAGTTCTTC.

This sequence joins TRBV2 and TRBJ1-1; a weak D match, TRBD1 (5 bases). This CDR3 contains 14 residues. From germline, CDR1 is SNHLY and CDR2 FYNNEI. V was clipped by 3 bases and J by 3 bases, with 11 bases between them. CDR3 residues: CASSDWGDYTEAFF. CDR3 nucleotides: TGTGCCAGCAGTGATTGGGGGGATTACACTGAAGCTTTCTTT.

The chain carries TRBV4-3 and TRBJ2-5; TRBD2 aligns across 8 bases. The CDR3 has 15 residues. CDR1 LGHNA and CDR2 YSLEER come from the germline V gene. V shed 2 bases and J 4 bases; nucleotides not matched to a gene: 6. The CDR3 here is CASSQLGLAGETQYF. The CDR3 nucleotides read TGCGCCAGCAGCCAACTAGGACTAGCAGGAGAGACCCAGTACTTC.